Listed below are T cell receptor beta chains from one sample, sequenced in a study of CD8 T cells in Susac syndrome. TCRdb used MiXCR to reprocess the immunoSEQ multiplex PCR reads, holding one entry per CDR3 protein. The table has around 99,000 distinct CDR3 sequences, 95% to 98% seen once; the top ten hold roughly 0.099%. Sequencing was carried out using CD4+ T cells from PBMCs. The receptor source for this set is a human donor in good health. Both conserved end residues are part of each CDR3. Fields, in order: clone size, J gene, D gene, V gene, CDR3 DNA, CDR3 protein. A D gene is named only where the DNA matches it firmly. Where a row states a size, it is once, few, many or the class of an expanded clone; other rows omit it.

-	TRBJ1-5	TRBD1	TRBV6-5	TGTGCCAGCAGTCTTACAGGGGCTGGGCGTCAGCCCCAGCATTTT	CASSLTGAGRQPQHF
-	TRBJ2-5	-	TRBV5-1	TGCGCCAGCAGCTTCGGGACGCCGGAGACCCAGTACTTC	CASSFGTPETQYF
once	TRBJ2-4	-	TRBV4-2	TGTGCCAGCAGCCAAGATTTACAGACCATTCAGTACTTC	CASSQDLQTIQYF
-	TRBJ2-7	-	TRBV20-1	TGCAGTGCTAGAGATGCGGGACCTCTCGCCGAGCAGTACTTC	CSARDAGPLAEQYF
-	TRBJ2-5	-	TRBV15	TGTGCCACCAGCAGAGATCGACTAGAAGAGACCCAGTACTTC	CATSRDRLEETQYF
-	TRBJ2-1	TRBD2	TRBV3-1	TGTGCCAGCAGCCCCATGAGTAGCGGGGGCTCCGAGCAGTTCTTC	CASSPMSSGGSEQFF
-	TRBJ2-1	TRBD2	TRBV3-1	TGTGCCAGCAGCCAAGATATAGAAAGCGGGGGGGCCGATGAGCAGTTCTTC	CASSQDIESGGADEQFF
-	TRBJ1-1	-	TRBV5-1	TGCGCCAGCAGCTTGGGAACGGCGGCTTTCTTT	CASSLGTAAFF
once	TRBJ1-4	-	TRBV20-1	TGCAGTGCCCAGGTGGGGGGCAAGAAAAATGAAAAACTGTTTTTT	CSAQVGGKKNEKLFF
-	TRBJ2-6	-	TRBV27	TGTGCCAGCAGTTCCTCCCCAGGCGTTGTTTCTGGGGCCAACGTCCTGACTTTC	CASSSSPGVVSGANVLTF
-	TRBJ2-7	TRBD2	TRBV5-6	TGTGCCAGCAGCCGTAGCGGGGGGAAGCTATACGAGCAGTACTTC	CASSRSGGKLYEQYF
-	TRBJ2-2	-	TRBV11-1	TGTGCCAGCAGGAAAGGGGGGAATCTCTACACCGGGGAGCTGTTTTTT	CASRKGGNLYTGELFF
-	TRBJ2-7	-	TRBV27	TGTGCCAGCAGTTTGAACAGGGCAACCTACGAGCAGTACTTC	CASSLNRATYEQYF
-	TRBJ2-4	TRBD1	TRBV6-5	TGTGCCAGCAGGGGACAGGGGATGGGTATTCAGTACTTC	CASRGQGMGIQYF
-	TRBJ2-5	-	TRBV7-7	TGTGCTAGCAGCTTTTCCAATGGCCAAGAGACCCAGTACTTC	CASSFSNGQETQYF
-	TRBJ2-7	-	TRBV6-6	TGTGCCAGCAGGGCCAGCACCTACGAGCAGTACTTC	CASRASTYEQYF
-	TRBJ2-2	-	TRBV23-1	TGCGAACGTAGGACCGGGGAGCTGTTTTTT	CERRTGELFF
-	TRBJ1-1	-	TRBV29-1	TGCAGCTCCAATGGGAGGGGAACTGAAGCTTTCTTT	CSSNGRGTEAFF